This is a list of T cell receptor beta chains from one sample in a study of patients and donors after allogeneic stem cell transplantation. TCRdb redid the calling of the RT-PCR reads with MiXCR, one entry per CDR3 protein. The sample gives about a million distinct CDR3 sequences, 15% to 20% of which show up once; about 6% is in the top ten. The sample comprised blood, either unsorted or a sorted T cell fraction (not recorded which). These receptors all come from a human donor who was either an allogeneic HSCT recipient or a stem cell or donor lymphocyte infusion donor (not recorded which). It is not recorded whose cells these are; they may come from a transplant donor. The CDR3 runs from the conserved cysteine through the conserved F or W. D genes are given only for firm matches. Clone size is given for some rows only: seen once, a few or many times, or a class if the clone is expanded.

d_call,j_call,clone_size,v_call,cdr3_nt,cdr3_aa
-,TRBJ1-4,-,TRBV7-9,TGTGCCAGCAGCTGGGAGATCCGGGTAACTAATGAAAAACTGTTTTTT,CASSWEIRVTNEKLFF
-,TRBJ1-1,-,TRBV12-3/TRBV12-4,TGTGCCAGCAGTTTAGAGGGCGCGTGGGCTGAAGCTTTCTTT,CASSLEGAWAEAFF
TRBD1,TRBJ2-2,-,TRBV7-7,TGTGCCAGCAGCTCGACCCGGGACAGGGGTAACACCGGGGAGCTGTTTTTT,CASSSTRDRGNTGELFF
-,TRBJ1-4,-,TRBV28,TGTGCCAGCAGTTCACCGGGAAATAATGAAAAACTGTTTTTT,CASSSPGNNEKLFF
-,TRBJ1-2,few,TRBV5-6,TGTGCCAGCAGCTTGGAGGGGCGCCACTATGGCTACACCTTC,CASSLEGRHYGYTF
-,TRBJ2-3,-,TRBV27,TGTGCCAGCACCCTCCGAGGCACAGATACGCAGTATTTT,CASTLRGTDTQYF
-,TRBJ2-7,few,TRBV25-1,TGTGCCAGCGTCCACAGTGGTGGCTACGAGCAGTACTTC,CASVHSGGYEQYF
TRBD1,TRBJ2-3,-,TRBV4-1,TGCGCCAGCAGCCAAGTCTCAGGGGGCGATACGCAGTATTTT,CASSQVSGGDTQYF
-,TRBJ2-3,-,TRBV20-1,TGCAGTGCTAGAGTAGATGGGACATGGGGCGCAGATACGCAGTATTTT,CSARVDGTWGADTQYF
-,TRBJ1-1,few,TRBV27,TGTGCCAGCAGACCTCCAGGTGGGCTGGCGACTGAAGCTTTCTTT,CASRPPGGLATEAFF
-,TRBJ2-1,many,TRBV3-1,TGTGCCAGCAGCCAAGCGCGGCGGGGAGGTGGGAGAGAGCAGTTCTTC,CASSQARRGGGREQFF
TRBD1,TRBJ2-1,many,TRBV24-1,TGTGCCACCAGTGATAGGGACAGAAACAATGAGCAGTTCTTC,CATSDRDRNNEQFF
TRBD1,TRBJ2-7,few,TRBV2,TGTGCCACCCTTCGGACAGGGTCCTACGAGCAGTACTTC,CATLRTGSYEQYF
-,TRBJ2-1,-,TRBV6-2/TRBV6-3,TGTGCCAGCAAGGGTAGCGAAAATGAGCAGTTCTTC,CASKGSENEQFF
-,TRBJ2-7,few,TRBV3-1,TGTGCCAGCAGCCAAGGAACTAGCAAGTACTTC,CASSQGTSKYF
-,TRBJ1-6,once,TRBV6-5,TGTGCCAGCAGTTACGGATCCTCACCCATTTCACCCCTCCACTTT,CASSYGSSPISPLHF
-,TRBJ1-5,few,TRBV4-2,TGTGCCAGCAGCCAAGATGGGGGGGGTATGCAGCCCCAGCATTTT,CASSQDGGGMQPQHF
-,TRBJ2-3,-,TRBV5-1,TGCGCCAGCAGCTCCAGCGAGCTGAATACGCAGTATTTT,CASSSSELNTQYF
-,TRBJ1-1,-,TRBV12-3/TRBV12-4,TGTGCCAGCAGCGGTACAGGGCCCCCTGAAGCTTTCTTT,CASSGTGPPEAFF
-,TRBJ1-5,many,TRBV10-3,TGTGCCATCAGTGAGGGCAGCCAGAATCAGCCCCAGCATTTT,CAISEGSQNQPQHF
-,TRBJ2-2,-,TRBV2,-,CASRNGLVTELFFF
-,TRBJ1-1,-,TRBV7-9,TGTGCCAGCAGCTGGACATTCCGAGAAGGCACTGAAGCTTTCTTT,CASSWTFREGTEAFF
-,TRBJ1-5,many,TRBV12-3/TRBV12-4,TGTGCCAGCAGTTTGGATCCAGGGACCAATCAGCCCCAGCATTTT,CASSLDPGTNQPQHF
TRBD1,TRBJ2-3,-,TRBV12-3/TRBV12-4,TGTGCCAGCAGTGGACAGGCCCCGGCGTCATTTGGCACAGATACGCAGTATTTT,CASSGQAPASFGTDTQYF
-,TRBJ1-1,few,TRBV12-3/TRBV12-4,TGTGCCAGCAGTCCGAGGACAGTAGTAGCTTTCTTT,CASSPRTVVAFF
TRBD2,TRBJ2-3,-,TRBV3-1,TGTGCCAGCAGCGGAACTAGCGGGGGCACAGATACGCAGTATTTT,CASSGTSGGTDTQYF
-,TRBJ1-1,-,TRBV2,TGTGCCAGCTTCAGCGGAGCAGTTATACGGAACACTGAAGCTTTCTTT,CASFSGAVIRNTEAFF
-,TRBJ1-1,-,TRBV20-1,TGCAGTGCACGCGGACAGCTCCATGAAGCTTTCTTT,CSARGQLHEAFF
-,TRBJ2-7,-,TRBV6-1,TGTGCCAGCAGAGAATACAGGTTTACCTACGAGCAGTACTTC,CASREYRFTYEQYF
TRBD2,TRBJ2-3,-,TRBV6-5,TGTGCCAGCAGTTTATCCGGGACTAGCGGTCCGGGGGCGCAGTATTTT,CASSLSGTSGPGAQYF
-,TRBJ1-1,few,TRBV12-3/TRBV12-4,TGTGCCAGCAGCCCCGAAACGTTTCGGACTGAAGCTTTCTTT,CASSPETFRTEAFF
TRBD1,TRBJ2-7,few,TRBV4-2,TGTGCCAGCAGCCAGCCGGGACAGGGTCGCCACGAGCAGTACTTC,CASSQPGQGRHEQYF
TRBD1,TRBJ2-1,-,TRBV5-1,TGCGCCAGCAGCTCCTCCGAGACAGGGCGTACCTTC,CASSSSETGRTF
-,TRBJ2-7,-,TRBV19,TGTGCCAGTAGCTGGACCGGGGGAAGGTCCGAGCAGTACTTC,CASSWTGGRSEQYF
-,TRBJ1-4,-,TRBV7-2,TGTGCCAGCAGCAGACAGGTTGCAACTAATGAAAAACTGTTTTTT,CASSRQVATNEKLFF
-,TRBJ1-5,-,TRBV6-5,TGTGCCAGCAGTTACTCGAGACTTAGCCAGCCCCAGCATTTT,CASSYSRLSQPQHF
-,TRBJ1-1,-,TRBV25-1,TGTGCCAGCAAAGACCTAGAGGCCACTGAAGCTTTCTTT,CASKDLEATEAFF
-,TRBJ2-7,-,TRBV5-8,TGTGCCAGCAGCCCGGGGGCGGGAGAACGCGAGCAGTACTTC,CASSPGAGEREQYF
-,TRBJ2-1,few,TRBV12-3/TRBV12-4,TGTGCCAGCACCACAAAACCGACTCAGCAGTTCTTC,CASTTKPTQQFF
-,TRBJ2-2,-,TRBV24-1,TGTGCCACCGGCTCCACGTCCACCGGGGAGCTGTTTTTT,CATGSTSTGELFF